This T cell receptor (beta chain) appears in the sequencing data of a study of blood T cell repertoires in COVID-19. In the study overall: The cDNA or gDNA used as material had been derived from T cells, B-cell-depleted T cells, or PBMCs.

How the authors handled the data: Estimation of nucleated cell counts relied on the amplification of reference gene primers. Clones were sequenced by immunoSEQ multiplex PCR, and TCRdb holds only the in-frame ones, with some missing. That table is the source of V, J and clone size, and D and trimming were worked out from the DNA. Among approximately 67,000 clones, about 80% were seen once, and the ten largest hold roughly 6.7%. The sequencing input was peripheral blood. This sequence originates from a man aged 55 to 69 with acute or convalescent COVID-19.

In nucleotides, the CDR3 is TGTGCCAGCAGCCGCACGACAGGGGGCGTCTCTGGAAACACCATATATTTT. The encoded protein is CASSRTTGGVSGNTIYF. The chain recombines TRBV7-2 with TRBJ1-3; 10 nucleotides align to TRBD1. The CDR3 runs to 17 residues. V dropped 5 bases and J dropped 0; count of bases not matched to a gene: 7. In germline, CDR1 is SGHTA, CDR2 FQGNSA.